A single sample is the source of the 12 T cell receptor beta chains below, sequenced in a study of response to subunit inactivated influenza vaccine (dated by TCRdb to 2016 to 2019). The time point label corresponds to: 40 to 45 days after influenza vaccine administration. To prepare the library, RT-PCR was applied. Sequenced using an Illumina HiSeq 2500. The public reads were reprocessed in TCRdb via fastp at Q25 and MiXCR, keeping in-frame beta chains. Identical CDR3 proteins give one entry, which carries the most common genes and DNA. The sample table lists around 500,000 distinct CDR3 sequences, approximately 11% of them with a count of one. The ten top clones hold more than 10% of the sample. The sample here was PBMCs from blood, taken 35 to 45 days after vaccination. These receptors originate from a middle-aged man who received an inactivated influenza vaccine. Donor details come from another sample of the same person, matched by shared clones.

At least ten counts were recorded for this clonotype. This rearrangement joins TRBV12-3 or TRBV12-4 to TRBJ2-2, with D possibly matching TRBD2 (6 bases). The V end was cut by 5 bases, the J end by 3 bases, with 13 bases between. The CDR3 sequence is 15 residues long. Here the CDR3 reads CASSPNWGDTGELFF. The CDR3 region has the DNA TGTGCCAGCAGTCCCAACTGGGGGGACACCGGGGAGCTGTTTTTT.

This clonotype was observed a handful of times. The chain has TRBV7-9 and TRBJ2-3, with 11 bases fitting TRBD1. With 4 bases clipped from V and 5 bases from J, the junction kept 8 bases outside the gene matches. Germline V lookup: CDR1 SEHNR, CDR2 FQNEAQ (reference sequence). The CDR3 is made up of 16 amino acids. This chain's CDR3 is CASSSTDRGRVDTQYF. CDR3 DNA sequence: TGTGCCAGCAGCTCCACGGACAGGGGGCGAGTAGATACGCAGTATTTT.

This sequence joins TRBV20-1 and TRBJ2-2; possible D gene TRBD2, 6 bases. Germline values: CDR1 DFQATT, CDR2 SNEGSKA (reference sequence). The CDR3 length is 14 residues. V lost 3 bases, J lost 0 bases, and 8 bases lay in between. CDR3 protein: CSASLAANTGELFF. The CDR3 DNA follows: TGCAGTGCTAGCTTAGCGGCGAACACCGGGGAGCTGTTTTTT.

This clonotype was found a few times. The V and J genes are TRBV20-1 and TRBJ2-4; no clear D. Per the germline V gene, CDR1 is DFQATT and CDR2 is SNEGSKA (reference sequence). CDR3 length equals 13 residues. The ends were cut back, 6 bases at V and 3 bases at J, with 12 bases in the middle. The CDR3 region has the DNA TGCAGTGCAATTTCTAAGGTCAAAAACATTCAGTACTTC. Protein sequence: CSAISKVKNIQYF.

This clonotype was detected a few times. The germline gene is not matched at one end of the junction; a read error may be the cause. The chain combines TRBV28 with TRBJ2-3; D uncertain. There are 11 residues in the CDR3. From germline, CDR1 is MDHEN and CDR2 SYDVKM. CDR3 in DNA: TGTGCCAGCAGTTTATGGTCCGCTCCTATTTTT. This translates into CASSLWSAPIF.

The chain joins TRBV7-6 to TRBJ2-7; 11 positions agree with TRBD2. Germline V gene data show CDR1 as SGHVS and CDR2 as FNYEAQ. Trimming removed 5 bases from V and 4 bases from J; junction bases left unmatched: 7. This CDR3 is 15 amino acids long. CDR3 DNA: TGTGCCAGCAGCCCCCGACTAGCGGGGAATTACGAGCAGTACTTC. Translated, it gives CASSPRLAGNYEQYF.

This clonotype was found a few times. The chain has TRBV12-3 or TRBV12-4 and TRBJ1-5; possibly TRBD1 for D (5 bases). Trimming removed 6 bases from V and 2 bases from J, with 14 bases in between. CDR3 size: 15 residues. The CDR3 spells CASRPTGGGNQPQHF. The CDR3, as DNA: TGTGCCAGCAGGCCGACGGGGGGTGGCAATCAGCCCCAGCATTTT.

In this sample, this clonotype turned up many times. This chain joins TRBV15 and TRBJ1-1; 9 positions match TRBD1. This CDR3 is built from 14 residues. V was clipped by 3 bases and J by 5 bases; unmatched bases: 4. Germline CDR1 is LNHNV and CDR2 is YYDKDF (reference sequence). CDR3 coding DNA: TGTGCCACCAGCAGTGGACAGGGGTATACTGAAGCTTTCTTT. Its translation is CATSSGQGYTEAFF.

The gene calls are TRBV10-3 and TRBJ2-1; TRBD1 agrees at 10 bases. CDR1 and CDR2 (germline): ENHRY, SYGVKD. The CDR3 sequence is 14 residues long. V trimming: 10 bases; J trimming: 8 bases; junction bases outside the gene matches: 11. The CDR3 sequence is CATSRQGAIDEQFF. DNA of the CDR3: TGTGCCACCTCGCGACAGGGGGCGATCGATGAGCAGTTCTTC.

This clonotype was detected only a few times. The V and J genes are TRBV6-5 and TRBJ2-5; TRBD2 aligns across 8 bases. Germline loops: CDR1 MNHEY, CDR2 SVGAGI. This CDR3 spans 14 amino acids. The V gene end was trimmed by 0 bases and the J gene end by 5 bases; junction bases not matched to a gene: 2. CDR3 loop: CASSYSGTSETQYF. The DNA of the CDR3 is TGTGCCAGCAGTTACTCAGGGACTAGTGAGACCCAGTACTTC.

The CDR3 here is CASSFGGAQYF. For the CDR3, the DNA is TGTGCCAGCAGTTTCGGAGGGGCCCAGTACTTC. The chain couples TRBV12-3 or TRBV12-4 to TRBJ2-5; D possibly corresponds to TRBD2 (6 bases). This CDR3 has 11 amino acids. V lost 3 bases, J lost 9 bases, and 8 bases lay in between.

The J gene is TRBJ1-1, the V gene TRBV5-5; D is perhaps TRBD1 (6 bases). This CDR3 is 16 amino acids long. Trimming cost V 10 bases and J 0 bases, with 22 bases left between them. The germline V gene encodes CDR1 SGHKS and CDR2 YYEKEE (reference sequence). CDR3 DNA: TGTGCCTGCACATTGGGGGGGCCCGGACTGAACACTGAAGCTTTCTTT. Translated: CACTLGGPGLNTEAFF.